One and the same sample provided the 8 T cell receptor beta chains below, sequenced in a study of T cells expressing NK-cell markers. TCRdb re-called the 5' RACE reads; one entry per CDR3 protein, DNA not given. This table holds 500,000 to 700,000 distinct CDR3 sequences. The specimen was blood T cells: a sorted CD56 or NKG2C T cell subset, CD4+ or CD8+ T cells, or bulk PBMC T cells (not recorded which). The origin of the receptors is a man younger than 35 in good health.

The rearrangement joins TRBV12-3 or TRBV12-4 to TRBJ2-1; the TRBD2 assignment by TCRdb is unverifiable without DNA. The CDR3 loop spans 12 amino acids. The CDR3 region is CASSLGGRQQFF.

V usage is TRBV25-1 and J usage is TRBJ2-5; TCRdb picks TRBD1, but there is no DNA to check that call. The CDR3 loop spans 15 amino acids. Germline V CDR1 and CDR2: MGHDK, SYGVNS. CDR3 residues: CASSAHGAGQETQYF.

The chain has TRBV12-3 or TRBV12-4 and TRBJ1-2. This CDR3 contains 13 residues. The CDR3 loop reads CASSPSAGFGYTF.

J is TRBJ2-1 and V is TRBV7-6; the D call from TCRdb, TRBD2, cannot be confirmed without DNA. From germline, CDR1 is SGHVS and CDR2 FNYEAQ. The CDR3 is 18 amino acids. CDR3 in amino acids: CASSLAWGKREGHNEQFF.

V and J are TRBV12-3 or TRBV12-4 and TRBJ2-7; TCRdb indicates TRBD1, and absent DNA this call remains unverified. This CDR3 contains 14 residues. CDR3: CASSFPGPVGEQYF.

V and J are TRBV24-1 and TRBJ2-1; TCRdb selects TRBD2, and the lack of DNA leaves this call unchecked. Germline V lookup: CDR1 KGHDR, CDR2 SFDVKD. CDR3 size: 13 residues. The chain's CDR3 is CATSETSPNEQFF.

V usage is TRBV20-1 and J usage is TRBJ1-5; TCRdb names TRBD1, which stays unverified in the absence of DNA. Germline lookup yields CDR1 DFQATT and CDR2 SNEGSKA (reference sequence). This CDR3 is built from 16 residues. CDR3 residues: CSARLGRGRSYQPQHF.

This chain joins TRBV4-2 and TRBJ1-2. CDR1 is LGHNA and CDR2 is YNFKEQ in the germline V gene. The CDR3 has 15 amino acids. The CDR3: CASSQDAGDNYGYTF.